This TCR beta chain originates from a study of blood T cell repertoires in COVID-19. For the study at large: Acute and convalescent COVID-19 specimens originated in the United States, Italy and Spain.

Methods used by the authors: The assay estimated nucleated cells by amplifying reference gene primers. Generated by immunoSEQ multiplex PCR, the TCRdb table keeps only in-frame clones and is missing some. D and trimming come from the DNA, and the V and J calls and clone size come from that table. The repertoire includes some 450,000 clones, approximately 90% of them detected once, and 10% to 15% sits in the top ten. CDR1 is SGHNT, CDR2 YYREEE, per germline (reference sequence). The V gene lost 2 bases and the J gene lost 11 bases, with 22 bases spanning the gap. The CDR3 loop spans 15 amino acids. Source material: peripheral blood. This chain joins TRBV5-4 and TRBJ1-1; possibly TRBD1 for D (5 bases). The clonotype comes from a woman in her forties or fifties with COVID-19, enrolled during active disease. The CDR3, as DNA: TGTGCCAGCAGCTTTGGGGCTGAGGCTGGGCGGGACGCTTTCTTT. This encodes CASSFGAEAGRDAFF.